Given below is one T cell receptor (beta chain) in context. This sample is drawn from a study of blood T cell repertoires in COVID-19. Overall study context: PBMCs, B-cell-depleted T cells, or T cells were the source of the cDNA or gDNA that made up the material.

Generated by immunoSEQ multiplex PCR, the TCRdb table keeps only in-frame clones and is missing some. The sample contains fewer than 150,000 clones, roughly 86% of which appear only once. The CDR3 covers 14 residues. Trimming at V came to 7 bases and at J to 3 bases, leaving 4 bases not matched to a gene. In germline, CDR1 is KGHDR, CDR2 SFDVKD. This sequence was found in a woman in her sixties or seventies with acute or convalescent COVID-19. V and J are TRBV24-1 and TRBJ2-2; 7 bases agree with TRBD1. Sequencing used peripheral blood. The CDR3 region is CATRTTGDTGELFF. Here the CDR3 DNA reads TGTGCCACCAGAACTACAGGGGACACCGGGGAGCTGTTTTTT.